Reported below is one T cell receptor (beta chain). This clone has more than one count but fewer than ten. Its target antigen remains unknown. Base qualities are not recorded, but no much larger clone differs from it by a single base. The CDR3 numbers 15 residues from cysteine through phenylalanine. The retained sequence is limited to the CDR3, 45 bases, with the frame set at the first base. CDR1 and CDR2 were assigned from the germline V gene as LGHNT and FRNRAP. Trimmed from V: 6 bases; trimmed from J: 2 bases; junction bases lacking a gene match: 8. These data come from a study of blood T cell repertoires in COVID-19 (dated by TCRdb to between 2020 and 2021). Concerning the study at large: The collaborator samples originated in the United States, Italy and Spain and spanned the acute and convalescent phases of COVID-19. The prospective study material was composed of cDNA or gDNA derived from T cells, B-cell-depleted T cells, or PBMCs. Subjects who had been exposed to COVID-19, were actively infected with it, or had recovered from it provided the deeply sampled blood TCRbeta repertoires that made up the dataset. The repertoires were released in a freely available public database meant as a resource for research on the immune response to SARS-CoV-2. Samples came from the ongoing ImmuneRACE study (first 160 participants) plus 1,254 subjects from 6 global collaborators. Sample metadata almost always included a de-identified subject ID, COVID-19 status, age in years and sex. Where available, HLA class I and class II types were obtained from metadata supplied by the sample provider rather than from assay-based typing. Broad study findings and their caveats: Clinical and demographic metadata were provided uncurated, with the amount varying by source and participant.

In the prospective study, participants were 18 to 89 years old, resided in approximately 25 geographic areas of the United States, and were enrolled through a virtual design. In the prospective study, participants were assigned to cohorts based on the clinical history participants reported in a screening survey and a study questionnaire. Mobile phlebotomists in the prospective study collected whole blood, serum and a nasopharyngeal or oropharyngeal swab from every participant. Prospective study participants could optionally give additional blood draws and questionnaires over an approximately two-month period. Blood samples from the prospective study were shipped frozen or at room temperature prior to DNA extraction. TCRbeta CDR3 regions were amplified from genomic DNA using the immunoSEQ Assay, a bias-controlled multiplex PCR. On the study's bioinformatics: Nucleated cell counts per sample were estimated from amplification of reference gene primers within the assay. To quantify the absolute abundance of each unique TCRbeta CDR3 rearrangement, sequence reads were collapsed and filtered. For each sample, productive Simpson clonality was calculated by taking the square root of Simpson's diversity index across productive rearrangements. The source is immuneACCESS, and TCRdb retained only in-frame sequences with V and J called. Part of the clones is not carried over; for the studies checked, unresolved V genes explain less than half of this, and the remainder is unexplained. Clone size and the V and J calls come from that table; the DNA yielded D and trimming. For this sample there are nearly 250,000 clones; about 82% appear just once. The top ten hold 9.1% of the sample.

Input material: PBMCs or T cells enriched from blood (not recorded which). The sequence joins TRBV12-5 to TRBJ1-1, and TRBD1 matches 8 of the central bases. This receptor was obtained from a woman in her fifties or sixties with acute COVID-19. The sequence in DNA is TGTGCTAGTGGCACGGGGACAGGCGTTAACACTGAAGCTTTCTTT. Its translation reads: CASGTGTGVNTEAFF.